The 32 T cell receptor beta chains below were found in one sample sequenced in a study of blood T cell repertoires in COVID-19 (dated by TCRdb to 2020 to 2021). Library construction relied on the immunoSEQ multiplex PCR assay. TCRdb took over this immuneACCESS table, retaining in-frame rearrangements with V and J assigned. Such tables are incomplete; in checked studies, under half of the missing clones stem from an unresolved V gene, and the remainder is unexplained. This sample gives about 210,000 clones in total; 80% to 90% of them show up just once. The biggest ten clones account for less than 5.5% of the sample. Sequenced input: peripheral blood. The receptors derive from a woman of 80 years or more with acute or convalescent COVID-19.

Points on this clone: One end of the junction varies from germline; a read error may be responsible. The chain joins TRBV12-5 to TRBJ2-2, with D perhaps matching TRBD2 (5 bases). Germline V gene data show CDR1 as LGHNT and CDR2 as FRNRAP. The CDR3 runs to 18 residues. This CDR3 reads CASGLVPELKTKHRGAVF. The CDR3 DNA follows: TGTGCTAGTGGTTTGGTACCCGAACTAAAGACAAAACACCGGGGAGCTGTTTTT.

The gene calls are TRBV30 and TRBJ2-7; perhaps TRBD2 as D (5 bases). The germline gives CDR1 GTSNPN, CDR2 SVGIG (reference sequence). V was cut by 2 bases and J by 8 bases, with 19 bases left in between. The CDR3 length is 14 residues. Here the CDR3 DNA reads TGTGCCTGGAGTTACGGGGTTGCGCGAGGCCAGCAGTACTTC. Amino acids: CAWSYGVARGQQYF.

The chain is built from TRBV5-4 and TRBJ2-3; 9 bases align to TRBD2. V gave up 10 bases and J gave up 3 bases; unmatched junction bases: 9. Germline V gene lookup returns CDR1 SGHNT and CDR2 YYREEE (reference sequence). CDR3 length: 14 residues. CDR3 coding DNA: TGTGCCGGCTTAGCGGGAGATGGTACAGATACGCAGTATTTT. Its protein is CAGLAGDGTDTQYF.

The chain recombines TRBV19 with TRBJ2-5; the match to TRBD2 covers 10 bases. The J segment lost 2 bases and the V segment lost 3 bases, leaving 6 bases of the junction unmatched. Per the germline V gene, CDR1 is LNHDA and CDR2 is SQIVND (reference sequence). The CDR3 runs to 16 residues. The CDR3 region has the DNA TGTGCCAGTAGTATTAGGACTAGCGGAGTTCAAGAGACCCAGTACTTC. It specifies CASSIRTSGVQETQYF.

The CDR3: CASSLGQGLGRTQYF. CDR3 in DNA: TGCGCCAGCAGCTTAGGCCAGGGCCTCGGTAGGACCCAGTACTTC. The chain has TRBV5-1 and TRBJ2-5, with D possibly being TRBD1 (5 bases). The CDR3 is 15 amino acids. The V end was cut by 2 bases, the J end by 7 bases, with 18 bases between. Germline CDR1 SGHRS, CDR2 YFSETQ. Based on the CDR3 plus reference TRBV5-1 and TRBJ2-5, the full variable domain is KAGVTQTPRYLIKTRGQQVTLSCSPISGHRSVSWYQQTPGQGLQFLFEYFSETQRNKGNFPGRFSGRQFSNSRSEMNVSTLELGDSALYLCASSLGQGLGRTQYFGPGTRLLVL.

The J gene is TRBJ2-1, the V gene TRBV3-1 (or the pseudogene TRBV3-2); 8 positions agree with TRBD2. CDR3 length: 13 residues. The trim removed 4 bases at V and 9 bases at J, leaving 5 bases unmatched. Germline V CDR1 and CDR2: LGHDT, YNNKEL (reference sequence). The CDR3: CASSPGGRGEQFF. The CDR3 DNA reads TGTGCCAGCAGCCCGGGGGGGAGAGGTGAGCAGTTCTTC.

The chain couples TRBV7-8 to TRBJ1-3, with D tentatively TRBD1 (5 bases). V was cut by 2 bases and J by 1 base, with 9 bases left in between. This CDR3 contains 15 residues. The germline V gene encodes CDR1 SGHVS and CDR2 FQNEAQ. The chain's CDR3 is CASSLPPGSGNTIYF. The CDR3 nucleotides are TGTGCCAGCAGCTTACCTCCAGGGTCTGGAAACACCATATATTTT.

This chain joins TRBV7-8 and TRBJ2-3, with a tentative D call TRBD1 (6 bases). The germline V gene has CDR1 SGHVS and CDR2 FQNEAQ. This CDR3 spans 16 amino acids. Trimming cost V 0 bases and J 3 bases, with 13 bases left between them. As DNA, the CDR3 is TGTGCCAGCAGCTTAGCGGCAGGGGCGAGTACAGATACGCAGTATTTT. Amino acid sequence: CASSLAAGASTDTQYF.

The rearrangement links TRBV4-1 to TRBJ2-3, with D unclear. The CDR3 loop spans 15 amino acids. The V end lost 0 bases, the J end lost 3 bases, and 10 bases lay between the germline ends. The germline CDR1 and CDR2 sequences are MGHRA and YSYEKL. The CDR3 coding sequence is TGCGCCAGCAGCCAAGAGATAATAGCTACAGATACGCAGTATTTT. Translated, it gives CASSQEIIATDTQYF.

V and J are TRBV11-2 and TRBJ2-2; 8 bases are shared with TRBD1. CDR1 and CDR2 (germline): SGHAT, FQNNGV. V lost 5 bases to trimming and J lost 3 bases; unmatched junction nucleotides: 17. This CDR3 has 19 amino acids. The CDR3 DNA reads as TGTGCCAGCAGCCCACCCCATAACCGGACAGGGCGGTACACCGGGGAGCTGTTTTTT. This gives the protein CASSPPHNRTGRYTGELFF.

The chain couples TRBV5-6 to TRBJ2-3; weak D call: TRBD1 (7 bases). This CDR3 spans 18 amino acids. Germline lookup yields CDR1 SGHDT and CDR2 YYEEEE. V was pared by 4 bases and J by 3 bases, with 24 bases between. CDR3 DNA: TGTGCCAGCAGCCCAACAGGGGTTAAGCGAGGGGGGACAGATACGCAGTATTTT. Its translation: CASSPTGVKRGGTDTQYF. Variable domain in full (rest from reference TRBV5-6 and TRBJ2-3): DAGVTQSPTHLIKTRGQQVTLRCSPKSGHDTVSWYQQALGQGPQFIFQYYEEEERQRGNFPDRFSGHQFPNYSSELNVNALLLGDSALYLCASSPTGVKRGGTDTQYFGPGTRLTVL.

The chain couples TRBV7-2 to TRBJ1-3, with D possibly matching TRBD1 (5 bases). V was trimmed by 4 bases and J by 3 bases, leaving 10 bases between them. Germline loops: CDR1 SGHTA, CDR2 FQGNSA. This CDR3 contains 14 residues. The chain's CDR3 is CASSSQGVGNTIYF. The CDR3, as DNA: TGTGCCAGCAGCTCCCAGGGTGTTGGAAACACCATATATTTT. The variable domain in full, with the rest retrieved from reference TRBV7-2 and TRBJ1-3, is GAGVSQSPSNKVTEKGKDVELRCDPISGHTALYWYRQSLGQGLEFLIYFQGNSAPDKSGLPSDRFSAERTGGSVSTLTIQRTQQEDSAVYLCASSSQGVGNTIYFGEGSWLTVV.

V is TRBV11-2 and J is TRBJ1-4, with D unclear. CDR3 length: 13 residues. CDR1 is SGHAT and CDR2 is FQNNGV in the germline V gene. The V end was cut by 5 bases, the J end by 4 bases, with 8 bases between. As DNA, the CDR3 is TGTGCCAGCAGCCGCAGTCTTAATGAAAAACTGTTTTTT. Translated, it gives CASSRSLNEKLFF.

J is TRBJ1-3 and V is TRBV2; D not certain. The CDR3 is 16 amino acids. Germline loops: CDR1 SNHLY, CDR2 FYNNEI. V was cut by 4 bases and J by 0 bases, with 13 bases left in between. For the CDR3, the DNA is TGTGCCAGCAGTGCATGGGCAGGCTACTCTGGAAACACCATATATTTT. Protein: CASSAWAGYSGNTIYF. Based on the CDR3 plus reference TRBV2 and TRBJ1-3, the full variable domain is EPEVTQTPSHQVTQMGQEVILRCVPISNHLYFYWYRQILGQKVEFLVSFYNNEISEKSEIFDDQFSVERPDGSNFTLKIRSTKLEDSAMYFCASSAWAGYSGNTIYFGEGSWLTVV.

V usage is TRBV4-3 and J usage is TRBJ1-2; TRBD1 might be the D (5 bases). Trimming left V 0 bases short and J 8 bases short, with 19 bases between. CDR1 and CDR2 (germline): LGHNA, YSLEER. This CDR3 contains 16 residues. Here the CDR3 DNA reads TGCGCCAGCAGCCAAGAGCCCAGGGCTTATGGATGGGGCTACACCTTC. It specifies CASSQEPRAYGWGYTF.

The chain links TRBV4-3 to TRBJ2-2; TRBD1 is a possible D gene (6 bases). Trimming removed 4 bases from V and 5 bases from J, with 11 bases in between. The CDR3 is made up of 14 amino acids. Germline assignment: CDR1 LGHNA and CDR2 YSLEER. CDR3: CASSRRTETGELFF. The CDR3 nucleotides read TGCGCCAGCAGCCGACGGACAGAAACCGGGGAGCTGTTTTTT.

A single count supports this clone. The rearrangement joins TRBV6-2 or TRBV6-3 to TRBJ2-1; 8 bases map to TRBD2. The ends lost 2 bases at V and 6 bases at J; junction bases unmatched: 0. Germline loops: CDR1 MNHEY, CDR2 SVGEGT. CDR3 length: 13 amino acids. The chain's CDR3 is CASSYGTSNEQFF. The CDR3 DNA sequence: TGTGCCAGCAGTTACGGGACTAGCAATGAGCAGTTCTTC.

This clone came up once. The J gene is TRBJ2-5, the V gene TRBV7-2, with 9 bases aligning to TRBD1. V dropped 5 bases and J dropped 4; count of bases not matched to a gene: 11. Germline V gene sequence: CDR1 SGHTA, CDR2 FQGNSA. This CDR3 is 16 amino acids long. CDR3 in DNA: TGTGCCAGCAGCCCCTTGTTGGGACAGGGTGGAGAGACCCAGTACTTC. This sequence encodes CASSPLLGQGGETQYF.

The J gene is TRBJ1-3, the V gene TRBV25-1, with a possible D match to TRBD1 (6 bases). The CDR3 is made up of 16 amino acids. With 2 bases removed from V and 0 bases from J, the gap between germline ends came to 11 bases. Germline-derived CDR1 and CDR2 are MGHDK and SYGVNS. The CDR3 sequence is CASSEGGASSGNTIYF. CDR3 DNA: TGTGCCAGCAGTGAAGGGGGCGCAAGCTCTGGAAACACCATATATTTT.

DNA for the CDR3: TGTGCCACCAGCAGTACCGGACAGGGGGTAAAAGCTTTCTTT. This gives the protein CATSSTGQGVKAFF. The J gene is TRBJ1-1, the V gene TRBV15; 10 nucleotides line up with TRBD1. This CDR3 is 14 amino acids long. V shed 3 bases and J 9 bases; nucleotides not matched to a gene: 7. Per germline, CDR1 LNHNV and CDR2 YYDKDF (reference sequence).

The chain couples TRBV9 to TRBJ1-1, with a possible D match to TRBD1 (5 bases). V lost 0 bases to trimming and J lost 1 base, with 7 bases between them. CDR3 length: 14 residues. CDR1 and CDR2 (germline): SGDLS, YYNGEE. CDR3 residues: CASSVDGGNTEAFF. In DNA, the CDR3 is TGTGCCAGCAGCGTAGACGGGGGGAACACTGAAGCTTTCTTT.

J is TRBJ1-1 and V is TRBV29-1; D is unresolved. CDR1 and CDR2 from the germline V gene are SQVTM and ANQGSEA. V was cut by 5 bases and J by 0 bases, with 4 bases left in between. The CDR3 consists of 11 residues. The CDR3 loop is CSVYVNTEAFF. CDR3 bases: TGCAGCGTTTATGTGAACACTGAAGCTTTCTTT.

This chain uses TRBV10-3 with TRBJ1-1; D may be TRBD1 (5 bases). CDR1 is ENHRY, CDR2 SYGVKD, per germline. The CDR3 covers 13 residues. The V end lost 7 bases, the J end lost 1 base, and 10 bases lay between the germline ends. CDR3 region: CAITMQGNTEAFF. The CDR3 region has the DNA TGTGCCATCACGATGCAGGGGAACACTGAAGCTTTCTTT.

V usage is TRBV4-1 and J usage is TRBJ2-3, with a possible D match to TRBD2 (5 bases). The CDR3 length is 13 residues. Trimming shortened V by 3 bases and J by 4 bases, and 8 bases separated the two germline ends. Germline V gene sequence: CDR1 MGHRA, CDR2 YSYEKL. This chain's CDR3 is CASSQQDSDTQYF. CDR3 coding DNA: TGCGCCAGCAGCCAGCAGGACTCAGATACGCAGTATTTT.

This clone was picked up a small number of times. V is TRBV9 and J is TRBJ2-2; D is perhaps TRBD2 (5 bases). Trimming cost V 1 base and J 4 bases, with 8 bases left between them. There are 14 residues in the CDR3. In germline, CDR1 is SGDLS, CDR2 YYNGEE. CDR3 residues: CASSVYGVTGELFF. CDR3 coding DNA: TGTGCCAGCAGCGTATACGGGGTCACCGGGGAGCTGTTTTTT. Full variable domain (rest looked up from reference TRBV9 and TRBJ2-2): DSGVTQTPKHLITATGQRVTLRCSPRSGDLSVYWYQQSLDQGLQFLIQYYNGEERAKGNILERFSAQQFPDLHSELNLSSLELGDSALYFCASSVYGVTGELFFGEGSRLTVL.

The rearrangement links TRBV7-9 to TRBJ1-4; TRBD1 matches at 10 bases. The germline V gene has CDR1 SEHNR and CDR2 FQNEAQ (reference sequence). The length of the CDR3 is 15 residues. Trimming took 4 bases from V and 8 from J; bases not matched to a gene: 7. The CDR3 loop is CASSSRTGGIEKLFF. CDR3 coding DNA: TGTGCCAGCAGCTCTAGGACAGGGGGGATCGAAAAACTGTTTTTT.

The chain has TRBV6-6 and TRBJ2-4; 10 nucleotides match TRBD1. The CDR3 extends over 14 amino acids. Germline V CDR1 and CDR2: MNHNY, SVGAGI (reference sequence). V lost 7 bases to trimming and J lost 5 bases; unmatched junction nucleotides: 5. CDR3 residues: CASKPTGGENIQYF. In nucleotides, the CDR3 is TGTGCCAGCAAACCGACAGGGGGCGAAAACATTCAGTACTTC.

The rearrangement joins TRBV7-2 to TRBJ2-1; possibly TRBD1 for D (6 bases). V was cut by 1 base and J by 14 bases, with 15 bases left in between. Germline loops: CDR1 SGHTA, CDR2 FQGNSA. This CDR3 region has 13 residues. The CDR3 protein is CASSLGWGRKEFF. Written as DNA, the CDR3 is TGTGCCAGCAGCTTAGGCTGGGGGCGGAAGGAGTTCTTC.

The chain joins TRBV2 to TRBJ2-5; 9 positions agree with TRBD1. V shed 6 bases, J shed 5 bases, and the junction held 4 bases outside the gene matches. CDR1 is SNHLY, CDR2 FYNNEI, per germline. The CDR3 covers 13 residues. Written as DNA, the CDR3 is TGTGCCAGCAGCTACAGGGGGCTGGAGACCCAGTACTTC. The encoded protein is CASSYRGLETQYF. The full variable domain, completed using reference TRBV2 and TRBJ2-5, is EPEVTQTPSHQVTQMGQEVILRCVPISNHLYFYWYRQILGQKVEFLVSFYNNEISEKSEIFDDQFSVERPDGSNFTLKIRSTKLEDSAMYFCASSYRGLETQYFGPGTRLLVL.

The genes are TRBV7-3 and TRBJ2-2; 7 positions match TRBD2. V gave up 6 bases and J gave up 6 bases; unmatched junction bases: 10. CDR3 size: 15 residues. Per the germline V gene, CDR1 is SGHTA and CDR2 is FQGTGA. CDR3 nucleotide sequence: TGTGCCAGCAGGAGATTTGCGGGAGACCCCGGGGAGCTGTTTTTT. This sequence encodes CASRRFAGDPGELFF. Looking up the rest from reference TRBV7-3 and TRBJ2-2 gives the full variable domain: GAGVSQTPSNKVTEKGKYVELRCDPISGHTALYWYRQSLGQGPEFLIYFQGTGAADDSGLPNDRFFAVRPEGSVSTLKIQRTERGDSAVYLCASRRFAGDPGELFFGEGSRLTVL.

Here the CDR3 reads CASRLIGYGRSTDTQYF. CDR3 nucleotide sequence: TGTGCCAGCAGACTTATCGGGTACGGGAGGTCCACAGATACGCAGTATTTT. The rearrangement joins TRBV27 to TRBJ2-3, with TRBD2 matching 7 bases. The V gene end was trimmed by 6 bases and the J gene end by 2 bases; junction bases not matched to a gene: 14. From germline, CDR1 is MNHEY and CDR2 SMNVEV (reference sequence). The CDR3 is made up of 17 amino acids.

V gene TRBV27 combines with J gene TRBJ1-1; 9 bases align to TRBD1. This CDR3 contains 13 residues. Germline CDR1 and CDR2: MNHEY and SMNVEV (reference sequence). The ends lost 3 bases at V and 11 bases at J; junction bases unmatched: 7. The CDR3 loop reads CASSLSGTGRAFF. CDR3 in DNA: TGTGCCAGCAGTTTGTCCGGGACAGGGAGGGCTTTCTTT.